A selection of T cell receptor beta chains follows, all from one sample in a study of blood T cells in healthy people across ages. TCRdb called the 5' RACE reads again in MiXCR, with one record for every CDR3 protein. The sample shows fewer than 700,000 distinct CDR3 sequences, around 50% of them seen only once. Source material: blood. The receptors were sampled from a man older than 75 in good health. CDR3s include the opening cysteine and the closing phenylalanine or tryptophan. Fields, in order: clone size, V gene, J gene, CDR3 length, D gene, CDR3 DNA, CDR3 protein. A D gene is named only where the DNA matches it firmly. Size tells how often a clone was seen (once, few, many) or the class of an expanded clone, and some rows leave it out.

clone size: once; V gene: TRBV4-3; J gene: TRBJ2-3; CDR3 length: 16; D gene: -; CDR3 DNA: TGCGCCAGCAGCCAAGGGTCAGATACCCTCAAGGATACGCAGTATTTT; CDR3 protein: CASSQGSDTLKDTQYF
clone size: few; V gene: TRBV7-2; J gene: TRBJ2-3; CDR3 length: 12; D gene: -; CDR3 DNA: TGTGCCAGCAGCCCCCAGATAGATACGCAGTATTTT; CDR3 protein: CASSPQIDTQYF
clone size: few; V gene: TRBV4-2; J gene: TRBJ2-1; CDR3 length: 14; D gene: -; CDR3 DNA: TGTGCCAGCAGCCAAGTGAGTCAAGGGAATGAGCAGTTCTTC; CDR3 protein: CASSQVSQGNEQFF
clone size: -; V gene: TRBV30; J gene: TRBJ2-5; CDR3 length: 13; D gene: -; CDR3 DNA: TGTGCCTGGGGGAAACCCCCATGGGAGACCCAGTACTTC; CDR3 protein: CAWGKPPWETQYF
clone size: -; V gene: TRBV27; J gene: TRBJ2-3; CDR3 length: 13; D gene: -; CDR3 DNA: TGTGCCAGCAGTCGCTACTCCAGAGATACGCAGTATTTT; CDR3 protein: CASSRYSRDTQYF
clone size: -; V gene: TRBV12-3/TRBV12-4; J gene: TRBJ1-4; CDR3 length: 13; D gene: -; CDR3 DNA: TGTGCCAGCAGTTTATGGGGGCCTGAAAAACTGTTTTTT; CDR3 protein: CASSLWGPEKLFF
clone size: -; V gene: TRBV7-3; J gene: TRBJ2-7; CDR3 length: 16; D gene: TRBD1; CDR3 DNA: TGTGCCAGCAGCTACGCATCCGGGACAGGGAAATACGAGCAGTACTTC; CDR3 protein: CASSYASGTGKYEQYF
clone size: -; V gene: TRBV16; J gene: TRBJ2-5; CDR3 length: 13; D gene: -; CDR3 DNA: TGTGCCAGCAGCCAACAGTCACAAGAGACCCAGTACTTC; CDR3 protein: CASSQQSQETQYF
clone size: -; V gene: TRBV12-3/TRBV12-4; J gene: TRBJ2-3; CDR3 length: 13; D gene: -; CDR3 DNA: TGTGCCAGCAGCCAAGGGGCGGATGATACGCAGTATTTT; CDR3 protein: CASSQGADDTQYF
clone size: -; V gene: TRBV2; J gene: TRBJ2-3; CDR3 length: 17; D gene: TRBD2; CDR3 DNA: TGTGCCAGCAGTACCCGACTAGCGGGGGGACCCGGAAATACGCAGTATTTT; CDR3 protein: CASSTRLAGGPGNTQYF
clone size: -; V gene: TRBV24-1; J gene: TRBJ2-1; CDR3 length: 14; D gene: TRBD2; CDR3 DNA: TGTGCCACCAGTGCCAGCGGGGGCTACAATGAGCAGTTCTTC; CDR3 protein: CATSASGGYNEQFF
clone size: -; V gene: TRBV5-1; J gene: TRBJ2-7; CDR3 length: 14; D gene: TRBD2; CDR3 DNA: TGCGCCAGCAGCACCCGGGACTATACCTACGAGCAGTACTTC; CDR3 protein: CASSTRDYTYEQYF
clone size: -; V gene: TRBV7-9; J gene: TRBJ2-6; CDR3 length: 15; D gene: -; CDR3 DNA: TGCGCCAGCAGCCAACTTAGATCCGGGGCCGACGTCCTGACTTTC; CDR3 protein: CASSQLRSGADVLTF
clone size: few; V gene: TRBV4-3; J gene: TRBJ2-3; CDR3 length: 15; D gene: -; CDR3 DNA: TGCGCCAGCAGCCAAGACTCAACCCGCACAGATACGCAGTATTTT; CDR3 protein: CASSQDSTRTDTQYF
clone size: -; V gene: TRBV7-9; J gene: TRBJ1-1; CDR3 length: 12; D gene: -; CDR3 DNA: TGTGCCAGCAGCCCAACCCCAGGGAGGGCTTTCTTT; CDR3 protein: CASSPTPGRAFF
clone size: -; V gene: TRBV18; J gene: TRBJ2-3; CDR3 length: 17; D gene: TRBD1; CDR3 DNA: TGTGCCAGCTCATCCTTCTGGACAGGGGGGGCGACAGATACGCAGTATTTT; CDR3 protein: CASSSFWTGGATDTQYF
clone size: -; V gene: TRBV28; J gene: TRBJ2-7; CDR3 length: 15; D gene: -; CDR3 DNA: TGTGCCAGCAGCCGCGTCTGGGACACACAGTACGAGCAGTACTTC; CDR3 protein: CASSRVWDTQYEQYF
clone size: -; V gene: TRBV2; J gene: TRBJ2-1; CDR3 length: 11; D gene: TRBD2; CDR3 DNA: TGTGGCAGCAGGATTAGCGGGATCGGGTTCTTC; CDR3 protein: CGSRISGIGFF
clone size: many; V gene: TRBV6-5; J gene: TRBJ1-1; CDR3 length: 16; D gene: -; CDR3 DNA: TGTGCCAGCAGTTACTCATTACGCAGGGGTCACCCTGAAGCTTTCTTT; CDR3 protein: CASSYSLRRGHPEAFF
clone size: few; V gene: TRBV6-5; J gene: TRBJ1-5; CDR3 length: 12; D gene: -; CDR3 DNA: TGTGCCAGCAGAGGACCGAATCAGCCCCAGCATTTT; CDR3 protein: CASRGPNQPQHF
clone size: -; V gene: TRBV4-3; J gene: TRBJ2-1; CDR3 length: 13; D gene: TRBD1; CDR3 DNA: TGCGCCGCAGGGGGAGTCCCCTACAATGAGCAGTTCTTC; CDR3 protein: CAAGGVPYNEQFF
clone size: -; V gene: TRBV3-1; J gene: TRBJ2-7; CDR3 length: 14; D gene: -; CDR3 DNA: TGTGCCAGCAGCCAAGATGGAGGCCCCTACGAGCAGTACTTC; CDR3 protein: CASSQDGGPYEQYF
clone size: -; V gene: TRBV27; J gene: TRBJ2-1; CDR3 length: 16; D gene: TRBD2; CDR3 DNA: TGTGCCAGCAGACTACTAGCGGGGGGGTATGGCGATGAGCAGTTCTTC; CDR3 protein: CASRLLAGGYGDEQFF
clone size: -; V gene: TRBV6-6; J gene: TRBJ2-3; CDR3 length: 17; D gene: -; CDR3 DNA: TGTGCCAGCAGTTACTCGAAACCGATTAATAGCAATCAGCCCCAGTATTTT; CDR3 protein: CASSYSKPINSNQPQYF
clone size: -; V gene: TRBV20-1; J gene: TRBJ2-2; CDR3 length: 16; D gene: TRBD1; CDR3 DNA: TGCAGTGCTTCGGGTCCGGGACAGGGGAACACCGGGGAGCTGTTTTTT; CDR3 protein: CSASGPGQGNTGELFF
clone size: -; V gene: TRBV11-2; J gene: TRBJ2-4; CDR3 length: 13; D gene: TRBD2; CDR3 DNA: TGTGCCAGCAGCCTCGGGGGGGTGAACATTCAGTACTTC; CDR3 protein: CASSLGGVNIQYF
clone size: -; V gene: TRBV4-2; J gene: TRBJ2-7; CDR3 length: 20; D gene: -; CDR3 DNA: TGTGCCAGCAGCCAAGTCCGACAGGCCCATCGGGGGAGGGCTACTGACGAGCAGTACTTC; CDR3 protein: CASSQVRQAHRGRATDEQYF
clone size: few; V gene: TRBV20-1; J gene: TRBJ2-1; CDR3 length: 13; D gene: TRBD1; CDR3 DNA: TGCAGTGCTCACAGGACAGGGGGCGATGAGCAGTTCTTC; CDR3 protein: CSAHRTGGDEQFF
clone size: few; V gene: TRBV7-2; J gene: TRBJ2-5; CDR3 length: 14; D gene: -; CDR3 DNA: TGTGCCAGCAGCTTAGCCTACGGTCGGGAGACCCAGTACTTC; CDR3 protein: CASSLAYGRETQYF
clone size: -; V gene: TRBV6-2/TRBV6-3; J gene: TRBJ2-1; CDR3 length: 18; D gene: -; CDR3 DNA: TGTGCCAGCAGTTACTCGATTGTCGACCCGAGCTCCTACAATGAGCAGTTCTTC; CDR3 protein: CASSYSIVDPSSYNEQFF
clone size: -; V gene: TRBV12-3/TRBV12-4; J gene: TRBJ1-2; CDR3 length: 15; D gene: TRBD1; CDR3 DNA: TGTGCCAGCAGTCAACAGGGGGGCCAGGGCTATGGCTACACCTTC; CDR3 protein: CASSQQGGQGYGYTF
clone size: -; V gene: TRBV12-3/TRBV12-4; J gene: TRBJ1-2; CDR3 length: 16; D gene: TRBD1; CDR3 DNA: TGTGCCAGCAGTTCGGACCGGACAGGGGACGTCTATGGCTACACCTTC; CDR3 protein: CASSSDRTGDVYGYTF
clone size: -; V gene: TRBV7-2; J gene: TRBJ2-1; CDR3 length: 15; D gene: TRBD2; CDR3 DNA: TGTGCCAGCAGCCCAGGCCGAGCGGGACACAATGAGCAGTTCTTC; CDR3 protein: CASSPGRAGHNEQFF
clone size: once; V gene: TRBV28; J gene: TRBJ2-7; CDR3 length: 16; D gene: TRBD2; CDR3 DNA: TGTGCCAGCAGTCGCAGACTAGCGGGGAGTGGGTACGAGCAGTACTTC; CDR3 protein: CASSRRLAGSGYEQYF
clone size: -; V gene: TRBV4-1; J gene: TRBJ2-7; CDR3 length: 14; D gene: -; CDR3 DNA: TGCGCCAGCAGCCAAGCGGGGACCCTAGGCGAGCAGTACTTC; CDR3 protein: CASSQAGTLGEQYF
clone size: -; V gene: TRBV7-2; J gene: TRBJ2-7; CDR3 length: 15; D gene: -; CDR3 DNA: TGTGCCAGCAGTCTCGGACCAGGGGACTTTTACGAGCAGTACTTC; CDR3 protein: CASSLGPGDFYEQYF
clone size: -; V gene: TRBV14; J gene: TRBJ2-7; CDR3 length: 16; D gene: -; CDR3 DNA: TGTGCCAGCAGCCTGTTGACCAGGCCGGGGTCCTACGAGCAGTACTTC; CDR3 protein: CASSLLTRPGSYEQYF
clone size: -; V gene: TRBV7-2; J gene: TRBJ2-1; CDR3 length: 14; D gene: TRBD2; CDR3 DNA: TGTGCCAGCAGCTCGGGACTAGCTCCCAATGAGCAGTTCTTC; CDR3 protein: CASSSGLAPNEQFF
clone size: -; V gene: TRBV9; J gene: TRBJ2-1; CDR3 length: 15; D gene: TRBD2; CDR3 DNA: TGTGCCAGCAGCGTGGGGGGGTCCCCTTCTACTGAGCAGTTCTTC; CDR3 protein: CASSVGGSPSTEQFF
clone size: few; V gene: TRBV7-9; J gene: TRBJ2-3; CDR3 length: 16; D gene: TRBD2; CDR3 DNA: TGTGCCAGCAGCTTAGTCCGACTAGCGGGAGGTGATACGCAGTATTTT; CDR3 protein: CASSLVRLAGGDTQYF
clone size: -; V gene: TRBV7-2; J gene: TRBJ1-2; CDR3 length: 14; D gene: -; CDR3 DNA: TGTGCCAGCAGCTTAGTGGCAGGGAACTATGGCTACACCTTC; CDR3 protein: CASSLVAGNYGYTF
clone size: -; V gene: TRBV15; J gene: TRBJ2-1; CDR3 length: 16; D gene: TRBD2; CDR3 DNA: TGTGCCACCAGCAGAGGGGGTCTAGCGGGGTACAATGAGCAGTTCTTC; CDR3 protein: CATSRGGLAGYNEQFF
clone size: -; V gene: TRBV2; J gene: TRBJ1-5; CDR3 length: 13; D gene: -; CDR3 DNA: TGTGCCAGCAGTGCGGGGCCGAATCAGCCCCAGCATTTT; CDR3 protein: CASSAGPNQPQHF
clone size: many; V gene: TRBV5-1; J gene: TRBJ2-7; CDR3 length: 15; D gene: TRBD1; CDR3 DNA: TGCGCCAGCAGCTTACGATGGGACAGAACCTACGAGCAGTACTTC; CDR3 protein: CASSLRWDRTYEQYF
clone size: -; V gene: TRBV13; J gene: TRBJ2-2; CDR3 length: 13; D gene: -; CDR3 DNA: TGTGCCAGCAGCCCATACAAGACCGGGGAGCTGTTTTTT; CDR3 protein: CASSPYKTGELFF
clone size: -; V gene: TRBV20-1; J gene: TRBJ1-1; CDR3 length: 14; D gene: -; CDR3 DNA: TGCAGTGCAGATCGGGGAGGGCTGAACACTGAAGCTTTCTTT; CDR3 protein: CSADRGGLNTEAFF
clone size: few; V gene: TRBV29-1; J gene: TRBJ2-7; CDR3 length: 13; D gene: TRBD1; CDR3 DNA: TGCAGCGTTACCTGGACAGGGTCATACGAGCAGTACTTC; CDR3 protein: CSVTWTGSYEQYF
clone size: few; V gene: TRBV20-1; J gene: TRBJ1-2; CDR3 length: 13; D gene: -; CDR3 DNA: TGCAGTGCTAGAGATGACAGGAGATATGGCTACACCTTC; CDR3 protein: CSARDDRRYGYTF
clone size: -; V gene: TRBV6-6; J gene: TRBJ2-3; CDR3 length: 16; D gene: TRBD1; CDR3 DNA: TGTGTCAGCAGTCCGCAAAAAACAGGGGGCACAGATACGCAGTATTTT; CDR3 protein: CVSSPQKTGGTDTQYF
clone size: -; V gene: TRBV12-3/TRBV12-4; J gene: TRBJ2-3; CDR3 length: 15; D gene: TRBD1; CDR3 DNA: TGTGCCAGCACCCAAGGGGACAGAAGCACAGATGCGCAGTATTTT; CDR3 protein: CASTQGDRSTDAQYF
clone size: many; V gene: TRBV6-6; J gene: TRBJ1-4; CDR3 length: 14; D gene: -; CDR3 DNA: TGTGCCAGCAGAGCTCAGCAGCGGAGTGAAAAACTGTTTTTT; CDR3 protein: CASRAQQRSEKLFF
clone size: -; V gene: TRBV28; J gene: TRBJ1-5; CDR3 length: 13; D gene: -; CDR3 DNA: TGTGCCCGTTCCTCATTAGGAAATCAGCCCCAGCATTTT; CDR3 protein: CARSSLGNQPQHF
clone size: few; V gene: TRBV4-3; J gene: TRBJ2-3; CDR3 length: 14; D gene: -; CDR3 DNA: TGCGCCAGCACAAACTCACTGGGCACAGATACGCAGTATTTT; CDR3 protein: CASTNSLGTDTQYF